The next 9 T cell receptor beta chains were all read from a single sample in a study of T cell responses to AZD1222 COVID-19 vaccine (dated by TCRdb to the early 2020s). The label giving this sample's time point can be read as: about 28 days (+/-7) after the second vaccine dose. Receptor libraries were prepared by the immunoSEQ multiplex PCR assay. TCRdb carries this immuneACCESS record with in-frame sequences only. Its versions omit some clonotypes, under half of them owing to an unresolved V gene in the studies checked, with the rest unexplained. A total of 83,000 or so clones appear in this sample, 85% to 90% of them only once. About 7% of the sample belongs to the ten largest clones. The sample was peripheral blood, taken 28 days after the second AZD1222 dose. The receptors were gathered from an adult who received the AZD1222 COVID-19 vaccine.

The chain combines TRBV7-9 with TRBJ1-1; D remains ambiguous. Trimming left V 3 bases short and J 5 bases short, with 10 bases between. Germline-derived CDR1 and CDR2 are SEHNR and FQNEAQ (reference sequence). This CDR3 spans 13 amino acids. This CDR3 reads CASSLIGITEAFF. Written as DNA, the CDR3 is TGTGCCAGCAGCTTGATTGGGATTACTGAAGCTTTCTTT.

The chain joins TRBV4-1 to TRBJ1-5; 10 positions match TRBD1. The CDR3 runs 17 residues. V lost 4 bases and J lost 5; bases outside the gene matches: 11. Per germline, CDR1 MGHRA and CDR2 YSYEKL. The CDR3 protein is CASSPLPTGGDDQPQHF. CDR3 bases: TGCGCCAGCAGCCCACTTCCGACAGGGGGCGATGATCAGCCCCAGCATTTT.

This chain links TRBV7-6 with TRBJ2-3; 11 nucleotides align to TRBD2. This CDR3 has 15 amino acids. The germline V gene encodes CDR1 SGHVS and CDR2 FNYEAQ. V lost 5 bases to trimming and J lost 5 bases; unmatched junction nucleotides: 6. DNA for the CDR3: TGTGCCAGCAGCCAACTAGCGGGAGTCAAAGATACGCAGTATTTT. Amino acids: CASSQLAGVKDTQYF.

The V gene is TRBV7-8, the J gene TRBJ2-1; TRBD2 aligns across 8 bases. The CDR3 covers 16 residues. In germline, CDR1 is SGHVS, CDR2 FQNEAQ. After removal of 5 bases from V and 9 bases from J, the junction contained 15 bases not matched to a gene. As DNA, the CDR3 is TGTGCCAGCAGCCTTTTGGGGAGCGGGGGAATTACTGAGCAGTTCTTC. Protein product: CASSLLGSGGITEQFF.

V is TRBV18 and J is TRBJ2-5; 8 bases agree with TRBD2. Germline V lookup: CDR1 KGHSH, CDR2 LQKENI. J gave up 3 bases and V 1 base, and 13 bases lay outside the gene matches. The CDR3 loop spans 18 amino acids. For the CDR3, the DNA is TGTGCCAGCTCACCACAAGCGGGAGCAAGGTTAGGGGAAGAGACCCAGTACTTC. Amino acid sequence: CASSPQAGARLGEETQYF.

V and J are TRBV29-1 and TRBJ1-1; D uncertain. Looked up from germline, CDR1 is SQVTM and CDR2 is ANQGSEA. CDR3 length: 11 amino acids. CDR3 nucleotides: TGCAGGGGTATCGTGAACACTGAAGCTTTCTTT. Its protein product is CRGIVNTEAFF.

The rearrangement uses TRBV19 and TRBJ1-1; D gene uncertain. Germline loops: CDR1 LNHDA, CDR2 SQIVND (reference sequence). V was shortened by 5 bases and J by 1 base, with 5 bases between the two germline ends. The CDR3 runs 12 residues. CDR3 in amino acids: CASSVGNTEAFF. For the CDR3, the DNA is TGTGCCAGTAGTGTCGGGAACACTGAAGCTTTCTTT.

This chain joins TRBV5-6 and TRBJ1-1; D not resolved. Germline CDR1 reads SGHDT; CDR2 reads YYEEEE. The CDR3 is made up of 16 amino acids. Trimming removed 4 bases at V and 3 bases at J, with 19 bases between. Here the CDR3 reads CASSRDYVRRDTEAFF. The CDR3 bases are TGTGCCAGCAGCCGGGATTATGTGAGGCGGGACACTGAAGCTTTCTTT.

The chain carries TRBV5-1 and TRBJ2-3; the match to TRBD2 covers 11 bases. V gave up 5 bases and J gave up 2 bases; unmatched junction bases: 4. CDR1 is SGHRS, CDR2 YFSETQ, per germline. CDR3 size: 15 residues. The CDR3 is CASRPTSGVTDTQYF. The DNA for the CDR3 is TGCGCCAGCAGACCGACTAGCGGGGTCACAGATACGCAGTATTTT.